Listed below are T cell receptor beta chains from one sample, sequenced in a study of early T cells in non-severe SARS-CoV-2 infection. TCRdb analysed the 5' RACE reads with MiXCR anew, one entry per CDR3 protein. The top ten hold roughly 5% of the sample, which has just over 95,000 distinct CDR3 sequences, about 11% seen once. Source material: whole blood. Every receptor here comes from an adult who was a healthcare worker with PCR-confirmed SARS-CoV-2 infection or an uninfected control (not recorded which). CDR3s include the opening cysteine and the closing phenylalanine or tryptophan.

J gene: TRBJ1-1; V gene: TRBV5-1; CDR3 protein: CASSSTTGQGRDTEAFF
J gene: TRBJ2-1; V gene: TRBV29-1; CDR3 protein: CSVEGLADSYNEQFF
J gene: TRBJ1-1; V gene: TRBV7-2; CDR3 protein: CASSSQVGRNTEAFF
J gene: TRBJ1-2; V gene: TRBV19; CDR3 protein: CASRIWTAANYGYTF
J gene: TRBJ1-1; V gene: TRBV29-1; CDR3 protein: CSVVRTGNVEAFF
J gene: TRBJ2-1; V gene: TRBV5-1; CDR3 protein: CASSTPGLGYNEQFF
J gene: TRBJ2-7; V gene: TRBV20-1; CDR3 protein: CSARVTGNPYEQYF
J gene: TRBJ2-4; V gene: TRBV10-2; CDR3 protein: CASSWRGDIQYF
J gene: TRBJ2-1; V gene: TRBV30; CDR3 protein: CACGTGGSNEQFF
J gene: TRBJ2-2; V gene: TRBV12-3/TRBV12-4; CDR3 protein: CASSPLTGVTGELFF
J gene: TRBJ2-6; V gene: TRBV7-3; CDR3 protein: CASSYTTGGFSGANVLTF
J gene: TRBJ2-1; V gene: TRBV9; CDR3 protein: CASSPPAGTRSYNEQFF
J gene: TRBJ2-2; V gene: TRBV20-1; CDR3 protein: CSAAVVAGELFF
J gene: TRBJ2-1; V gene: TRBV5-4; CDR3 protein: CASSDRSGGTSNEQFF
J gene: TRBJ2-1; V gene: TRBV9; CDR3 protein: CASTVDSGSYNEQFF
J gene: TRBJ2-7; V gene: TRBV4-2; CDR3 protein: CASSQFGSGRGDEQYF
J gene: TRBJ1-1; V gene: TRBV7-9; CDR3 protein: CASGGGQIKIGYTEAFF